The sequence of this TCR beta chain was determined in a study of cytomegalovirus exposure and HLA in healthy donors. On the study more broadly: From HLA-typed donors, an early data release held around 85 million unique TCRs.

Primers included in the PCR were 60 Vbeta and 13 Jbeta primers. Assay: immunoSEQ multiplex PCR; the TCRdb copy retains only in-frame clones and omits some. This sample has roughly 100,000 clones; about four fifths occur once, and the top ten carry approximately 1.3%. This clone was picked up one time. This CDR3 spans 14 amino acids. Trimming pared 7 bases from V and 1 base from J, leaving 13 bases between. Germline loops: CDR1 MNHNS, CDR2 SASEGT. Source material: PBMCs. The chain recombines TRBV6-1 with TRBJ1-1; D remains ambiguous. This TCR came from a man between 40 and 49 years old in good health and CMV-seronegative. For the CDR3, the DNA is TGTGCCAGCACCGGACTTCGTGCGAACACTGAAGCTTTCTTT. Its protein product is CASTGLRANTEAFF.